One sample yielded the 29 T cell receptor beta chains listed below, sequenced in a study of T-cell reconstitution after alpha-beta-depleted transplantation in children. The TCRbeta library incorporated unique molecular identifiers. TCRdb re-derived calls from the PCR reads in MiXCR, one entry per CDR3 protein. The data show some 200,000 distinct CDR3 sequences, roughly a tenth seen once. The source material was PBMCs from the stem cell graft donor, sampled from the stem cell graft. The receptors stem from a human donor who donated a stem cell graft to a child with acute lymphoblastic leukemia.

This clonotype was counted between two and nine times. The chain employs TRBV12-3 or TRBV12-4 and TRBJ2-3; 9 bases are a match to TRBD1. The CDR3 sequence is 15 residues long. V gave up 5 bases and J gave up 2 bases; unmatched junction bases: 5. The CDR3 loop is CASSRDREYTDTQYF. CDR3 sequence (DNA): TGTGCCAGCAGTAGGGACAGGGAGTACACAGATACGCAGTATTTT.

The chain links TRBV3-1 to TRBJ2-7; D is tentatively TRBD1 or TRBD2 (6 bases each). V was cut by 11 bases and J by 0 bases, with 26 bases left in between. CDR1 and CDR2 from the germline V gene are LGHDT and YNNKEL (reference sequence). The CDR3 is made up of 17 amino acids. The CDR3 DNA reads as TGTGCCTCCTCCATCCAGGTCCGGGGGCTTGACTCCTACGAGCAGTACTTC. Protein sequence: CASSIQVRGLDSYEQYF.

This clonotype was detected only a few times. The gene calls are TRBV3-1 and TRBJ2-6; D remains unclear. Trimming removed 1 base from V and 4 bases from J, with 2 bases in between. CDR3 size: 13 residues. CDR1 and CDR2 (germline): LGHDT, YNNKEL (reference sequence). CDR3 DNA: TGTGCCAGCAGCCAAGCCGGGGCCAACGTCCTGACTTTC. It encodes CASSQAGANVLTF.

The table lists this clonotype with a few counts. The genes are TRBV5-1 and TRBJ1-1; D may be TRBD1 (5 bases). Trimming pared 4 bases from V and 4 bases from J, leaving 17 bases between. This CDR3 contains 15 residues. The V gene's germline CDR1 is SGHRS and CDR2 YFSETQ. CDR3 bases: TGCGCCAGCAGCCCCCAGGAGGGTAGGGGCACTGAAGCTTTCTTT. Translated: CASSPQEGRGTEAFF.

In this sample, this clonotype turned up many times. The chain is built from TRBV4-3 and TRBJ2-7; D might be TRBD2 (6 bases). Germline V gene sequence: CDR1 LGHNA, CDR2 YSLEER. The length of the CDR3 is 14 residues. Trimming pared 4 bases from V and 3 bases from J, leaving 13 bases between. The CDR3 DNA reads TGCGCCAGCAGCCTTGCACGGGGGAACTACGAGCAGTACTTC. It codes for CASSLARGNYEQYF.

This chain uses TRBV2 with TRBJ2-5; possible D gene TRBD2, 5 bases. This CDR3 is built from 12 residues. Germline V CDR1 and CDR2: SNHLY, FYNNEI. V gave up 7 bases and J gave up 4 bases, with 10 bases separating them. The CDR3 DNA reads TGTGCCAGCAACCCTGGAGGAGAGACCCAGTACTTC. This translates into CASNPGGETQYF.

The chain has TRBV3-1 and TRBJ1-3; D might be TRBD1 (5 bases). CDR1 LGHDT and CDR2 YNNKEL come from the germline V gene (reference sequence). The germline V and J ends were trimmed by 4 bases and 0 bases, with 10 bases remaining between them. The CDR3 is made up of 15 amino acids. The CDR3 DNA is TGTGCCAGCAGCCCTAGTGGGACCTCTGGAAACACCATATATTTT. This sequence encodes CASSPSGTSGNTIYF. Full variable domain (rest looked up from reference TRBV3-1 and TRBJ1-3): DTAVSQTPKYLVTQMGNDKSIKCEQNLGHDTMYWYKQDSKKFLKIMFSYNNKELIINETVPNRFSPKSPDKAHLNLHINSLELGDSAVYFCASSPSGTSGNTIYFGEGSWLTVV.

This clonotype was picked up a small number of times. The chain's CDR3 is CASRSRAGVEDTQYF. CDR3 DNA: TGTGCCAGCAGGTCACGAGCGGGGGTGGAAGATACGCAGTATTTT. V gene TRBV12-3 or TRBV12-4 combines with J gene TRBJ2-3; 8 nucleotides line up with TRBD2. Germline trimming cut 6 bases from V and 5 bases from J; bases unmatched to any gene: 10. The CDR3 is made up of 15 amino acids.

This clonotype was seen a few times. The V gene is TRBV20-1, the J gene TRBJ2-6; weak D call: TRBD2 (5 bases). Germline CDR1 is DFQATT and CDR2 is SNEGSKA (reference sequence). CDR3 size: 14 residues. The V end lost 6 bases, the J end lost 4 bases, and 13 bases lay between the germline ends. The CDR3 bases are TGCAGTGCCCCCCCGGGGTCCGGGGCCAACGTCCTGACTTTC. It translates to CSAPPGSGANVLTF.

The V gene is TRBV20-1, the J gene TRBJ1-2; 8 nucleotides line up with TRBD1. Germline CDR1 is DFQATT and CDR2 is SNEGSKA (reference sequence). The CDR3 has 14 residues. V trimming: 8 bases; J trimming: 5 bases; junction bases outside the gene matches: 13. The DNA of the CDR3 is TGCAGTCCCGGCGCCGGGACAGGCGCTTATGGCTACACCTTC. Its translation: CSPGAGTGAYGYTF.

Only a few counts were recorded for this clonotype. The J gene is TRBJ1-3, the V gene TRBV7-2; D uncertain. The V end lost 8 bases, the J end lost 10 bases, and 9 bases lay between the germline ends. There are 10 residues in the CDR3. Germline V gene data show CDR1 as SGHTA and CDR2 as FQGNSA. CDR3 nucleotides: TGTGCCAGCGCTCACTCGACCATATATTTT. Its translation: CASAHSTIYF.

The genes are TRBV6-5 and TRBJ2-7; 7 positions agree with TRBD1. This CDR3 comprises 14 residues. The germline gives CDR1 MNHEY, CDR2 SVGAGI. V gave up 4 bases and J gave up 3 bases; unmatched junction bases: 6. The CDR3 sequence is CASSSGTVNYEQYF. CDR3 bases: TGTGCCAGCAGTTCTGGGACAGTTAACTACGAGCAGTACTTC.

This clonotype has ten or more counts. The chain combines TRBV5-5 with TRBJ2-2; no definite D call. The CDR3 is made up of 13 amino acids. V gave up 0 bases and J gave up 4 bases, with 4 bases separating them. CDR1 and CDR2 (germline): SGHKS, YYEKEE (reference sequence). This CDR3 is CASSLVPTGELFF. CDR3 bases: TGTGCCAGCAGCTTGGTACCCACCGGGGAGCTGTTTTTT.

There are many counts of this clonotype. The chain joins TRBV20-1 to TRBJ1-1, with D possibly matching TRBD1 (6 bases). This CDR3 has 15 amino acids. The germline gives CDR1 DFQATT, CDR2 SNEGSKA (reference sequence). V lost 0 bases and J 8 bases, leaving 19 bases between the germline ends. The CDR3 DNA is TGCAGTGCTAGAGATCTGGCGACAGGTGTACAAGAAGCTTTCTTT. Amino acid sequence: CSARDLATGVQEAFF.

CDR3 amino acids: CSARDPFRGGVEQFF. Written as DNA, the CDR3 is TGCAGTGCTAGAGATCCGTTTCGCGGGGGGGTTGAGCAGTTCTTC. This chain links TRBV20-1 with TRBJ2-1, with 9 bases matching TRBD2. The germline V gene encodes CDR1 DFQATT and CDR2 SNEGSKA (reference sequence). The V gene end was trimmed by 0 bases and the J gene end by 9 bases; junction bases not matched to a gene: 9. This CDR3 spans 15 amino acids.

This clonotype appeared many times. The V gene is TRBV6-2 or TRBV6-3, the J gene TRBJ2-3; 7 bases map to TRBD2. Looked up from germline, CDR1 is MNHEY and CDR2 is SVGEGT. This CDR3 region has 15 residues. J lost 2 bases, V lost 5 bases, and 7 bases had no gene match. This CDR3 is CASSRWGGATDTQYF. CDR3 DNA sequence: TGTGCCAGCAGTCGCTGGGGGGGAGCCACAGATACGCAGTATTTT.

This clonotype was detected ten times or more. The chain employs TRBV6-4 and TRBJ1-2; no definite D call. The germline V gene encodes CDR1 MRHNA and CDR2 SNTAGT. The CDR3 is 13 amino acids. V shed 9 bases and J shed 8 bases, with 19 bases lying between them. The CDR3 sequence is CASLEGSPRGYTF. The CDR3 DNA is TGTGCCAGTCTGGAGGGCTCACCGAGGGGCTACACCTTC.

The chain has TRBV29-1 and TRBJ1-2; 8 bases are a match to TRBD1. This CDR3 region has 13 residues. Germline-derived CDR1 and CDR2 are SQVTM and ANQGSEA. V gave up 7 bases and J gave up 8 bases; unmatched junction bases: 12. This chain's CDR3 is CSAPIQGAQGYTF. Written as DNA, the CDR3 is TGCAGCGCCCCAATTCAGGGGGCGCAAGGCTACACCTTC.

This clonotype was recorded many times. The chain has TRBV10-3 and TRBJ2-1; 12 nucleotides line up with TRBD2. V dropped 0 bases and J dropped 2; count of bases not matched to a gene: 8. Germline assignment: CDR1 ENHRY and CDR2 SYGVKD. The CDR3 length is 19 residues. The CDR3 bases are TGTGCCATCAGTGAGTCGATCGTAACTAGCGGGGGGACCTACAATGAGCAGTTCTTC. It yields the protein CAISESIVTSGGTYNEQFF.

The chain recombines TRBV7-6 with TRBJ1-5; no firm D call. Germline CDR1 SGHVS, CDR2 FNYEAQ. The CDR3 runs to 13 residues. Trimming stripped 2 bases from V and 3 bases from J, with 5 bases between. Written as DNA, the CDR3 is TGTGCCAGCAGCTTAAACTTCAATCAGCCCCAGCATTTT. The encoded protein is CASSLNFNQPQHF.

This clonotype was counted only a few times. The gene calls are TRBV20-1 and TRBJ2-7; D is unclear. CDR1 is DFQATT, CDR2 SNEGSKA, per germline (reference sequence). With 0 bases removed from V and 0 bases from J, the gap between germline ends came to 6 bases. This CDR3 comprises 13 residues. The CDR3 bases are TGCAGTGCTAGAGACGATAGCTCCTACGAGCAGTACTTC. Amino acid sequence: CSARDDSSYEQYF.

This clonotype was counted many times. The chain carries TRBV7-9 and TRBJ2-5, with 7 nucleotides matching TRBD1. With 6 bases clipped from V and 5 bases from J, the junction kept 9 bases outside the gene matches. Germline values: CDR1 SEHNR, CDR2 FQNEAQ (reference sequence). The CDR3 runs 14 residues. The CDR3 nucleotides are TGTGCCAGCAGTTACCGGGACAGCCCCGAGACCCAGTACTTC. It translates to CASSYRDSPETQYF.

The chain has TRBV27 and TRBJ2-1, with D perhaps assigned TRBD1 or TRBD2 (6 bases each). This CDR3 has 13 residues. The V and J ends lost 6 bases and 9 bases respectively, with 15 bases between them. CDR1 is MNHEY and CDR2 is SMNVEV in the germline V gene (reference sequence). Here the CDR3 DNA reads TGTGCCAGCAGCCGCCCGGGGGCTGGTGAGCAGTTCTTC. Residues: CASSRPGAGEQFF.

The chain recombines TRBV5-6 with TRBJ2-2; D is undetermined. Germline assignment: CDR1 SGHDT and CDR2 YYEEEE. Trimming left V 0 bases short and J 8 bases short, with 8 bases between. This CDR3 contains 13 residues. The CDR3 protein is CASSLALLGELFF. Here the CDR3 DNA reads TGTGCCAGCAGCTTGGCCCTCTTAGGGGAGCTGTTTTTT.

The chain joins TRBV5-1 to TRBJ1-1; D is undetermined. The CDR3 has 12 amino acids. CDR1 and CDR2 (germline): SGHRS, YFSETQ. Trimming took 1 base from V and 8 from J, leaving 9 bases between them. The CDR3 region has the DNA TGCGCCAGCAGCTTGTACAAGGACGAAGCTTTCTTT. Translated: CASSLYKDEAFF.

The table lists this clonotype with a few counts. The chain couples TRBV24-1 to TRBJ2-3; D call uncertain. This CDR3 has 12 amino acids. V dropped 1 base and J dropped 5 bases, with 3 bases sitting between them. From germline, CDR1 is KGHDR and CDR2 SFDVKD. CDR3 residues: CATSDFRDTQYF. The CDR3 nucleotides are TGTGCCACCAGTGATTTTCGAGATACGCAGTATTTT.

This clonotype was counted between two and nine times. The V call is TRBV5-1, the J call TRBJ2-1, with TRBD2 matching over 12 bases. The germline V gene has CDR1 SGHRS and CDR2 YFSETQ. V lost 5 bases, J lost 7 bases, and 4 bases stayed unmatched. CDR3 length: 14 residues. This chain's CDR3 is CASSLTSGGNEQFF. In DNA form, the CDR3 reads TGCGCCAGCAGTCTGACTAGCGGGGGTAATGAGCAGTTCTTC.

The chain carries TRBV5-1 and TRBJ2-1; 7 positions match TRBD2. Germline trimming cut 0 bases from V and 2 bases from J; bases unmatched to any gene: 11. Germline CDR1 and CDR2: SGHRS and YFSETQ. The CDR3 spans 18 residues. The CDR3 region is CASSLAPPAGSPYNEQFF. The CDR3 nucleotides are TGCGCCAGCAGCTTGGCCCCCCCAGCGGGATCGCCCTACAATGAGCAGTTCTTC.

The V and J genes are TRBV20-1 and TRBJ1-6, with D possibly matching TRBD1 (5 bases). With 3 bases removed from V and 0 bases from J, the gap between germline ends came to 9 bases. This CDR3 region has 15 residues. Per the germline V gene, CDR1 is DFQATT and CDR2 is SNEGSKA (reference sequence). DNA for the CDR3: TGCAGTGCTAGGTTAGACAGCTCCTATAATTCACCCCTCCACTTT. Protein product: CSARLDSSYNSPLHF.